This T cell receptor (beta chain) was identified during a study of T cell therapy after organ transplantation (dated by TCRdb to the late 2010s). Turning to the overall study: Therapy products were autologous CMV-specific T cells expanded in vitro for 2 to 3 weeks with a peptide pool of 30 HLA class I and II CMV epitopes. Each patient got up to 6 T cell doses, given every 2 weeks, and was then monitored for around 28 weeks after finishing therapy. Of the roughly ten patients, eight were classified as clinical responders and two as nonresponders. Across 2 to 6 intravenous infusions, patients got a median of 1.92 x 10^8 CMV-specific T cells. Long-term post-therapy blood samples were collected 20 to 29 weeks after completion of therapy. A follow-up TRBV repertoire analysis was performed on an open-label phase I trial of autologous CMV-specific adoptive T cell therapy in solid-organ transplant recipients. Long-term post-therapy samples were obtainable from only 8 of the 10 patients.

About this clone: Its specific antigen is unknown. Per-base quality was not reported, and no clone a single base away is much larger than it.

The CDR3 contains 18 residues, cysteine and phenylalanine counted. The entry retains the CDR3 DNA only, 54 bases that are in frame from base 1. CDR1 SGHDT and CDR2 YYEEEE are derived from the germline V gene. V sheds 0 bases and J sheds 2 bases, leaving 21 bases between their ends. The immunoSEQ two-step, bias-controlled multiplex PCR assay was used to amplify TRB CDR3 regions from genomic DNA. An Illumina NextSeq 500 was used to sequence the CDR3 libraries. The paper's processing steps were these. The immunoSEQ Analyzer platform was used for initial alignment and bioinformatics, including bias normalization against synthetic CDR3 analogs. V, D and J genes were annotated according to IMGT database definitions. For further TRBV analyses, VDJtools version 1.1.10 and the R package tcR version 2.2.1.11 were used with default settings. GLIPH analysis was done using default settings in version 1.0. In CDR3 sequences with at least 5 reads, significant changes in clonotype frequency were tested by a 2-sided binomial test with Benjamini-Hochberg correction (alpha = 0.01). What TCRdb holds here is the immuneACCESS table cut down to in-frame rearrangements. Part of the clones is not present; checked against another copy, under half of the missing clones reflect an unresolved V gene, and the others are unexplained. V, J and clone size reflect that table, while D and trimming were determined from the DNA. The sample table records about 20,000 clones; around 83% of these occur just once. The ten largest clones represent 35% to 40% of the sample.

Reading the label with the study, this specimen's time point is: 20-29 weeks after completion of therapy. Solid-organ transplant recipients with drug-resistant/recurrent cytomegalovirus were included as patients. Ten to eleven trial participants were selected for repertoire analysis based on availability of post-therapy peripheral blood mononuclear cells. A BD FACSAria III was used to sort viable CD3+CD8+CD4- lymphocytes from PBMCs. The Qiagen DNeasy Kit was used to extract genomic DNA from sorted cells. Study-wide findings and limitations: Fold change in CD8 clonality after therapy inversely correlated with pretherapy clonality, suggesting less biased repertoires were more receptive to remodeling. Reconstitution after therapy appeared to include not only transferred clonotypes but also endogenous clonotypes that had not been detected in the therapy products. The small cohort prevented assessing confounders such as concurrent antirejection and antiviral medications. Before therapy, nonresponders had marked clonal expansions, and after therapy the repertoires of nonresponders changed only minimally. The small number of expansions detected in nonresponders may be due to reduced sample coverage caused by poor CD8+ T cell yield.

This sample comprised CD8+ T cells from blood, obtained after autologous CMV-specific T cell therapy. The V and J genes are TRBV5-6 and TRBJ2-7; the D assignment is uncertain and may be TRBD1 or TRBD2, with 5 bases supporting each. This receptor was obtained from a human patient who had received a solid organ transplant and had CMV disease. It is possible that, after a transplant, some T cells come from the graft donor. The CDR3 region: CASSLGGPYFLRAYEQYF. The nucleotides read TGTGCCAGCAGCTTGGGGGGACCCTATTTTTTAAGGGCCTACGAGCAGTACTTC.